Below, 20 T cell receptor beta chains from the same sample are listed, as sequenced in a study of PD-L1 blockade in urothelial cancer. Using immunoSEQ multiplex PCR, the repertoire was profiled, and TCRdb retains in-frame clones only, with some absent. The top ten clones hold approximately 4.5% of a sample with 65,000 to 80,000 clones, roughly 90% of them seen once. The sample's time point: pretreatment peripheral blood. The sample consisted of PBMCs, taken around atezolizumab (anti-PD-L1) treatment. Source of these receptors: a man between 65 and 79 years old with urothelial cancer.

V usage is TRBV5-1 and J usage is TRBJ2-3, with D hard to call. Per the germline V gene, CDR1 is SGHRS and CDR2 is YFSETQ. The CDR3 consists of 15 residues. V lost 2 bases to trimming and J lost 2 bases, with 12 bases between them. The CDR3 sequence is CASSFSGKNTDTQYF. CDR3 bases: TGCGCCAGCAGCTTCTCAGGCAAGAACACAGATACGCAGTATTTT.

Only one count was recorded for this clone. Written as DNA, the CDR3 is TGTGCCAGCAGCTTAGGAGACAGGGGGACCGAGCAGTACTTC. Its protein product is CASSLGDRGTEQYF. This rearrangement joins TRBV7-6 to TRBJ2-7; the match to TRBD1 covers 9 bases. Germline CDR1 is SGHVS and CDR2 is FNYEAQ. This CDR3 contains 14 residues. Trimming at V came to 1 base and at J to 6 bases, leaving 4 bases not matched to a gene.

J is TRBJ2-1 and V is TRBV28; 8 nucleotides agree with TRBD1. Per the germline V gene, CDR1 is MDHEN and CDR2 is SYDVKM. V lost 8 bases, J lost 7 bases, and 13 bases stayed unmatched. The length of the CDR3 is 15 residues. The CDR3 DNA follows: TGTGCCAGCGAGTTTAGGCTGGACAGGGCAAATGAGCAGTTCTTC. This translates into CASEFRLDRANEQFF.

The V call is TRBV10-1, the J call TRBJ2-7; the match to TRBD1 covers 8 bases. This CDR3 region has 15 residues. V was pared by 1 base and J by 2 bases, with 4 bases of the junction left unmatched. Looked up from germline, CDR1 is WNHNN and CDR2 is SYGVQD (reference sequence). CDR3 in DNA: TGCGCCAGCAGTGAGTGGCAGGGGGCGGCCTACGAGCAGTACTTC. Translation gives CASSEWQGAAYEQYF.

The V and J genes are TRBV10-2 and TRBJ1-5, with 9 bases matching TRBD1. V dropped 2 bases and J dropped 11; count of bases not matched to a gene: 7. The germline gives CDR1 WSHSY, CDR2 SAAADI. This CDR3 has 14 residues. The CDR3 region has the DNA TGCGCCAGCAGTGAGAGGACAGGGGACAGGGCCCAGCATTTT. Translating gives CASSERTGDRAQHF.

The chain recombines TRBV4-2 with TRBJ2-2, with 16 bases lining up with TRBD2. Trimming removed 10 bases from V and 4 bases from J; junction bases left unmatched: 9. Germline V lookup: CDR1 LGHNA, CDR2 YNFKEQ. The CDR3 covers 17 residues. For the CDR3, the DNA is TGTGCCACCTCCGGGACTAGCGGGAGGGCGGGCACCGGGGAGCTGTTTTTT. Amino acids: CATSGTSGRAGTGELFF.

This chain uses TRBV28 with TRBJ1-5; no reliable D call. CDR3 length: 14 amino acids. The germline V and J ends were trimmed by 2 bases and 4 bases, with 9 bases remaining between them. Germline-derived CDR1 and CDR2 are MDHEN and SYDVKM. The CDR3 sequence: CASSLGQRNQPQHF. CDR3 coding DNA: TGTGCCAGCAGTTTAGGGCAGAGAAATCAGCCCCAGCATTTT. The full variable domain, its missing parts supplied by reference TRBV28 and TRBJ1-5, is DVKVTQSSRYLVKRTGEKVFLECVQDMDHENMFWYRQDPGLGLRLIYFSYDVKMKEKGDIPEGYSVSREKKERFSLILESASTNQTSMYLCASSLGQRNQPQHFGDGTRLSIL.

The chain couples TRBV5-1 to TRBJ2-3; 8 bases fit TRBD1. The CDR3 has 15 residues. V shed 2 bases, J shed 3 bases, and the junction held 5 bases outside the gene matches. Germline loops: CDR1 SGHRS, CDR2 YFSETQ. The CDR3 is CASSFRGTGTDTQYF. CDR3 sequence (DNA): TGCGCCAGCAGCTTCCGGGGGACAGGTACAGATACGCAGTATTTT.

The genes are TRBV7-8 and TRBJ1-1; perhaps TRBD1 as D (6 bases). This CDR3 region has 12 residues. Trimming removed 5 bases from V and 5 bases from J, with 9 bases in between. Per germline, CDR1 SGHVS and CDR2 FQNEAQ. The CDR3 DNA is TGTGCCAGCAGCCAAAGGGGGACTGAAGCTTTCTTT. Protein sequence: CASSQRGTEAFF.

The gene calls are TRBV4-1 and TRBJ2-3; the match to TRBD2 covers 8 bases. The CDR3 length is 15 residues. Germline CDR1 is MGHRA and CDR2 is YSYEKL. V gave up 0 bases and J gave up 8 bases; unmatched junction bases: 7. CDR3 nucleotides: TGCGCCAGCAGCCAAGATCTAGGACTAGCAGGTACGCAGTATTTT. Its protein is CASSQDLGLAGTQYF.

V and J are TRBV9 and TRBJ2-3; possibly TRBD1 for D (5 bases). The CDR3 has 12 amino acids. CDR1 is SGDLS, CDR2 YYNGEE, per germline. V lost 3 bases and J 6 bases, leaving 8 bases between the germline ends. The CDR3 reads CASSAPGDTQYF. The CDR3 coding sequence is TGTGCCAGCAGCGCCCCAGGGGATACGCAGTATTTT.

In this sample, this clone is medium-sized (0.01 to 0.1%). The chain has TRBV7-9 and TRBJ2-3; D might be TRBD1 (5 bases). This CDR3 has 15 amino acids. Trimming left V 1 base short and J 2 bases short, with 10 bases between. Germline V gives CDR1 SEHNR, CDR2 FQNEAQ (reference sequence). CDR3 protein: CASSLVQGSTDTQYF. The CDR3 nucleotides are TGTGCCAGCAGCTTAGTTCAGGGTTCCACAGATACGCAGTATTTT.

J is TRBJ2-3 and V is TRBV23-1; a weak D match, TRBD1 (5 bases). TRBV23-1 is labeled an ORF, and its function is uncertain. The CDR3 spans 16 residues. V was cut by 0 bases and J by 0 bases, with 10 bases left in between. This chain's CDR3 is CASSQSKGLSTDTQYF. CDR3 coding DNA: TGCGCCAGCAGTCAATCGAAGGGGTTGAGCACAGATACGCAGTATTTT.

CDR3 nucleotides: TGTGCCAGCAGCTTAAGTGGAGGGGCTTACGAGCAGTACTTC. Translated: CASSLSGGAYEQYF. V and J are TRBV7-9 and TRBJ2-7; possibly TRBD2 for D (6 bases). CDR1 and CDR2 from the germline V gene are SEHNR and FQNEAQ (reference sequence). This CDR3 comprises 14 residues. The V end was cut by 2 bases, the J end by 4 bases, with 12 bases between.

This clone appeared a few times. The chain recombines TRBV28 with TRBJ1-2; 9 bases match TRBD1. The CDR3 is made up of 15 amino acids. V lost 5 bases to trimming and J lost 1 base; unmatched junction nucleotides: 5. The germline V gene has CDR1 MDHEN and CDR2 SYDVKM. Here the CDR3 DNA reads TGTGCCAGCAGTACCTACAGGGGGCATAACTATGGCTACACCTTC. Translated, it gives CASSTYRGHNYGYTF.

V and J are TRBV7-9 and TRBJ2-3, with no clear D. V lost 3 bases, J lost 0 bases, and 7 bases lay in between. CDR3 length: 14 amino acids. Looked up from germline, CDR1 is SEHNR and CDR2 is FQNEAQ (reference sequence). The CDR3 loop reads CASSFSSSTDTQYF. The CDR3 coding sequence is TGTGCCAGCAGCTTTTCGTCTAGCACAGATACGCAGTATTTT.

The chain uses TRBV28 and TRBJ2-7, with a possible D match to TRBD2 (5 bases). Trimming cost V 4 bases and J 0 bases, with 7 bases left between them. CDR3 length: 13 amino acids. Germline assignment: CDR1 MDHEN and CDR2 SYDVKM. Written as DNA, the CDR3 is TGTGCCAGCAGTTCCACTAGCTCCTACGAGCAGTACTTC. This gives the protein CASSSTSSYEQYF.

The chain employs TRBV28 and TRBJ1-4; possible D gene TRBD1, 6 bases. The germline V gene encodes CDR1 MDHEN and CDR2 SYDVKM. This CDR3 has 14 amino acids. Trimming cost V 6 bases and J 0 bases, with 8 bases left between them. The chain's CDR3 is CASRQGSTNEKLFF. The CDR3 DNA sequence: TGTGCCAGCAGACAGGGCTCAACTAATGAAAAACTGTTTTTT.

The chain has TRBV7-9 and TRBJ2-1, with 10 bases aligning to TRBD2. The CDR3 is made up of 17 amino acids. CDR1 SEHNR and CDR2 FQNEAQ come from the germline V gene (reference sequence). V shed 2 bases and J 9 bases; nucleotides not matched to a gene: 13. The CDR3, as DNA: TGTGCCAGCAGCTTATCTAGCGGGAGCTGGCGTTTGGGTGAGCAGTTCTTC. Translated: CASSLSSGSWRLGEQFF. Based on the CDR3 plus reference TRBV7-9 and TRBJ2-1, the full variable domain is DTGVSQNPRHKITKRGQNVTFRCDPISEHNRLYWYRQTLGQGPEFLTYFQNEAQLEKSRLLSDRFSAERPKGSFSTLEIQRTEQGDSAMYLCASSLSSGSWRLGEQFFGPGTRLTVL.

V is TRBV28 and J is TRBJ1-5, with 9 bases aligning to TRBD1. Germline trimming cut 2 bases from V and 3 bases from J; bases unmatched to any gene: 2. Germline V gene sequence: CDR1 MDHEN, CDR2 SYDVKM. The CDR3 extends over 15 amino acids. This CDR3 reads CASSLRTGDNQPQHF. The CDR3 DNA follows: TGTGCCAGCAGTTTAAGGACAGGGGACAATCAGCCCCAGCATTTT.